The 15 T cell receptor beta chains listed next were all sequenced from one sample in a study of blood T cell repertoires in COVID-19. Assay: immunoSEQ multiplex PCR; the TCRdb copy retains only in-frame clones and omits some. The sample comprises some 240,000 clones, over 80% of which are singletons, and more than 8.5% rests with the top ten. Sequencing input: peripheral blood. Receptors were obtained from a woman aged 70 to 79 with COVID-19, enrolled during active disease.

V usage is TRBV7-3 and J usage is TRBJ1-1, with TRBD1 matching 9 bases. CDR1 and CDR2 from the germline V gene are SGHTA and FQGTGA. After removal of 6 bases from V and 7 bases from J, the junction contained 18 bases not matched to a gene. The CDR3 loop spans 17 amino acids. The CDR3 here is CASSWAGTGYPGDEAFF. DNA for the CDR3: TGTGCCAGCAGTTGGGCCGGGACAGGGTACCCAGGCGATGAAGCTTTCTTT.

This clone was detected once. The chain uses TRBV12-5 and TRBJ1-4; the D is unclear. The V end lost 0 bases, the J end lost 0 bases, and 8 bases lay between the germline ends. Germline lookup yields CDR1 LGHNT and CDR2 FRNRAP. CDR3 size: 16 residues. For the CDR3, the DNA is TGTGCTAGTGGTTTGGTACTAGGATCAACTAATGAAAAACTGTTTTTT. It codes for CASGLVLGSTNEKLFF.

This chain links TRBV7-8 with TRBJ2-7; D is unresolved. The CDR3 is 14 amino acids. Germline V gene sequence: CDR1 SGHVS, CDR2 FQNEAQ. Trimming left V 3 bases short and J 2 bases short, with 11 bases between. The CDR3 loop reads CASSFGANTYEQYF. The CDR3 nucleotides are TGTGCCAGCAGCTTTGGTGCAAACACCTACGAGCAGTACTTC.

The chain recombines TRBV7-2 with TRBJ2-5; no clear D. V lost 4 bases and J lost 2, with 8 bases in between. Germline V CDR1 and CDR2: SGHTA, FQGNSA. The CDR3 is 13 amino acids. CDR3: CASSSQIQETQYF. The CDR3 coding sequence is TGTGCCAGCAGCTCACAGATACAAGAGACCCAGTACTTC.

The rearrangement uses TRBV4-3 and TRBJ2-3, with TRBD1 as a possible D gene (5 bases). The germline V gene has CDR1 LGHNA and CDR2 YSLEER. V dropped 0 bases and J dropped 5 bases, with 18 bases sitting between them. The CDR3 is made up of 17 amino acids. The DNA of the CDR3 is TGCGCCAGCAGCCAAGACTACAGGACCACCCTCGGAGATACGCAGTATTTT. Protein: CASSQDYRTTLGDTQYF.

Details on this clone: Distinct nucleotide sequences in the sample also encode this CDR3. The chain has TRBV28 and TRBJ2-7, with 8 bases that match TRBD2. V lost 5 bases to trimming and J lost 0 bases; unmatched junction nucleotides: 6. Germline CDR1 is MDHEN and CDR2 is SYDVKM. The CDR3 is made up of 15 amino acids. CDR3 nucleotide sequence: TGTGCCAGCAGTCCCACTAGCGGACTCTCCTACGAGCAGTACTTC. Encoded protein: CASSPTSGLSYEQYF.

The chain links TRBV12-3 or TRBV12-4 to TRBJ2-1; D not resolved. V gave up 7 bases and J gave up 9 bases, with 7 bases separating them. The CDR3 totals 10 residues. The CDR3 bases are TGTGCCAGCAAAGCGCTTGAGCAGTTCTTC. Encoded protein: CASKALEQFF.

In DNA form, the CDR3 reads TGTGCCACCAGCAGATCAACAGGGTACAATTCACCCCTCCACTTT. This translates into CATSRSTGYNSPLHF. The chain couples TRBV15 to TRBJ1-6, with D possibly matching TRBD1 (6 bases). There are 15 residues in the CDR3. Germline V gives CDR1 LNHNV, CDR2 YYDKDF (reference sequence). Trimming removed 2 bases from V and 7 bases from J, with 12 bases in between. Variable domain in full (rest from reference TRBV15 and TRBJ1-6): DAMVIQNPRYQVTQFGKPVTLSCSQTLNHNVMYWYQQKSSQAPKLLFHYYDKDFNNEADTPDNFQSRRPNTSFCFLDIRSPGLGDTAMYLCATSRSTGYNSPLHFGNGTRLTVT.

CDR3 nucleotides: TGTGCCAGCAGTTTAGCCCCTACAGGGGGTAATCAGCCCCAGCATTTT. Residues: CASSLAPTGGNQPQHF. The chain couples TRBV27 to TRBJ1-5; TRBD1 matches 8 bases. Trimming removed 2 bases from V and 4 bases from J; junction bases left unmatched: 7. This CDR3 region has 16 residues. Germline-derived CDR1 and CDR2 are MNHEY and SMNVEV (reference sequence).

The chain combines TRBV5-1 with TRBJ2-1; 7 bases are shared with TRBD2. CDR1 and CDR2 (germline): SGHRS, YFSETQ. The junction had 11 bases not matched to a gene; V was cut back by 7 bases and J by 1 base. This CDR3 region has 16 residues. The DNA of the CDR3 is TGCGCCAGCGGGTTCCTTTCTAGCGGATCCTACAATGAGCAGTTCTTC. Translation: CASGFLSSGSYNEQFF.

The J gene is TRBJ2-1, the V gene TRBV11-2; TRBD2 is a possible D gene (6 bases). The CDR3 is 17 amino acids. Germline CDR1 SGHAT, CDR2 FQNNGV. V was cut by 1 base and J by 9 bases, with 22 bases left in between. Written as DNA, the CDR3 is TGTGCCAGCAGCTTAGGAATTAGCGGAAGCTACCCTGGTGAGCAGTTCTTC. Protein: CASSLGISGSYPGEQFF.

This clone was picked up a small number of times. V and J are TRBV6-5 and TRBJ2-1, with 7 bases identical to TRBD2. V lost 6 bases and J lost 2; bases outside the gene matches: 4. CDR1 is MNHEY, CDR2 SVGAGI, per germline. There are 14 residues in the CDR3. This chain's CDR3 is CASRPSGPYNEQFF. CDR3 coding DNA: TGTGCCAGCAGACCTAGCGGCCCCTACAATGAGCAGTTCTTC.

The DNA for the CDR3 is TGTGCCAGCAGCTTAGACCGGACTAGCGGTTTTTACATTCAGTACTTC. Translation gives CASSLDRTSGFYIQYF. The chain combines TRBV7-2 with TRBJ2-4; 10 bases match TRBD2. V gave up 1 base and J gave up 8 bases; unmatched junction bases: 8. CDR3 length: 16 residues. CDR1 SGHTA and CDR2 FQGNSA come from the germline V gene. Full variable domain (rest looked up from reference TRBV7-2 and TRBJ2-4): GAGVSQSPSNKVTEKGKDVELRCDPISGHTALYWYRQSLGQGLEFLIYFQGNSAPDKSGLPSDRFSAERTGGSVSTLTIQRTQQEDSAVYLCASSLDRTSGFYIQYFGAGTRLSVL.

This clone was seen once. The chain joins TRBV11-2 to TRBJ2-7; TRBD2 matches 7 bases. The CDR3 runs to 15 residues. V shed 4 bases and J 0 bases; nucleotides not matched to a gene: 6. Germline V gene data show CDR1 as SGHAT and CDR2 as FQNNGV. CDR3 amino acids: CASSSLAASSYEQYF. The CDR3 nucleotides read TGTGCCAGCAGCTCTCTAGCGGCGAGCTCCTACGAGCAGTACTTC.

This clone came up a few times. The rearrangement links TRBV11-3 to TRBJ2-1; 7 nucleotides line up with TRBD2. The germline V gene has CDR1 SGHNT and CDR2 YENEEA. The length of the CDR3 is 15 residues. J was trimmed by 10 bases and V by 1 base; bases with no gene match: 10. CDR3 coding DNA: TGTGCCAGCAGCTTAGTCGGAGGGAGGGCCCGCGAGCAGTTCTTC. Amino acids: CASSLVGGRAREQFF.